Here is one T cell receptor beta chain with its context. The source of the sample is a study of T cell changes during pregnancy in multiple sclerosis. This CDR3 is 13 amino acids long. The junction had 4 bases not matched to a gene; V was cut back by 1 base and J by 7 bases. CDR1 is GTSNPN, CDR2 SVGIG, per germline (reference sequence). The method was immunoSEQ multiplex PCR; TCRdb's version includes in-frame clones alone and lacks a portion of them. The sample yields about 60,000 clones, around 92% seen once. The origin of this receptor is a female donor with multiple sclerosis, enrolled in a pregnancy study. Sequences were derived from peripheral blood, sampled in the first trimester of pregnancy. V usage is TRBV30 and J usage is TRBJ2-1; 7 nucleotides align to TRBD1. CDR3 coding DNA: TGTGCCTGGAGTGGGACCAGGGGGAATGAGCAGTTCTTC. It specifies CAWSGTRGNEQFF.